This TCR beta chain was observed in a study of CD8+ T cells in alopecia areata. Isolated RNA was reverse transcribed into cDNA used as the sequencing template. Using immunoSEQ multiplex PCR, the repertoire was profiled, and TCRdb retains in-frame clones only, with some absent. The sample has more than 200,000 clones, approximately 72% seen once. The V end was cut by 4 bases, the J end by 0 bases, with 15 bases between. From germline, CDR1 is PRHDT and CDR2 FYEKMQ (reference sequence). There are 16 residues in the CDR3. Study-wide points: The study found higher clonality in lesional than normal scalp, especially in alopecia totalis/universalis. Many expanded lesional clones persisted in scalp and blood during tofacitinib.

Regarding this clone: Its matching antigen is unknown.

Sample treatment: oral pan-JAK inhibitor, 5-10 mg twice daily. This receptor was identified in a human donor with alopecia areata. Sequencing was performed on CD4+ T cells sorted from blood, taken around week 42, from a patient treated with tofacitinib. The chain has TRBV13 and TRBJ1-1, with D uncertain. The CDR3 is CASSSLVNTVNTEAFF. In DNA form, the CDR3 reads TGTGCCAGCAGCTCCTTAGTCAATACGGTGAACACTGAAGCTTTCTTT.